Listed below are T cell receptor beta chains from one sample, sequenced in a study of cytomegalovirus exposure and HLA in healthy donors. Generated by immunoSEQ multiplex PCR, the TCRdb table keeps only in-frame clones and is missing some. Its listing shows under 90,000 clones. Sequenced material: PBMCs. The receptors derive from a man between 45 and 60 years old in good health and CMV-seropositive. CDR3s include the opening cysteine and the closing phenylalanine or tryptophan. The D gene is left open where the match is weak.

j_gene,d_gene,v_gene,CDR3nt,CDR3aa
TRBJ1-1,.,TRBV5-1,TGCGCCAGCAACCCCCGTCCGGGGAACACTGAAGCTTTCTTT,CASNPRPGNTEAFF
TRBJ1-2,.,TRBV28,TGTGCCAGCAGTTGGGGGCTGGCTTACAGGGTACATGGCTACACCTTC,CASSWGLAYRVHGYTF
TRBJ1-1,.,TRBV11-3,TGTGCCAGCAGCTTTTCCCAGGCAGGGGTTACTGAAGCTTTCTTT,CASSFSQAGVTEAFF
TRBJ2-1,TRBD2,TRBV11-2,TGTGCCAGCAGCAACCCCCTCAGACTAGCGCCCTACAATGAGCAGTTCTTC,CASSNPLRLAPYNEQFF
TRBJ1-1,TRBD1,TRBV11-2,TGTGCCAGCAGCTGGCAGGGGGTGACTGAAGCTTTCTTT,CASSWQGVTEAFF
TRBJ2-3,TRBD2,TRBV7-2,TGTGCCAGCAGCTATAGCGGGAGGGCCGGAGCAGATACGCAGTATTTT,CASSYSGRAGADTQYF
TRBJ2-5,TRBD1,TRBV15,TGTGCCACCAGCGCCCCACAGGGGAGAGGGGAGACCCAGTACTTC,CATSAPQGRGETQYF
TRBJ1-5,.,TRBV5-5,TGTGCCAGCAGCTTACAGGGAGGGGGGCATCAGCCCCAGCATTTT,CASSLQGGGHQPQHF
TRBJ1-2,TRBD1,TRBV2,TGTGCCAGCCAGGGGGCAGCTGGCTACACCTTC,CASQGAAGYTF
TRBJ1-5,TRBD1,TRBV27,TGTGCCAGCAGCCCCACAGGGGGCGTGCAGCCCCAGCATTTT,CASSPTGGVQPQHF
TRBJ1-2,.,TRBV6-5,TGTGCCAGCAGTGGAGGAGCTTCCGAGAGAGGCTACACCTTC,CASSGGASERGYTF
TRBJ1-5,.,TRBV30,TGTGCCTGGAGTGTACGGGGGTGGATGAGTCAGCCCCAGCATTTT,CAWSVRGWMSQPQHF
TRBJ1-1,TRBD1,TRBV18,TGTGCCAGCTCACTCTCTCGAACAGGGGGAGGAACTGAAGCTTTCTTT,CASSLSRTGGGTEAFF
TRBJ2-1,TRBD2,TRBV27,TGTGCCAGCAGTGGTTTAGTAGCGGGCAATGAGCAGTTCTTC,CASSGLVAGNEQFF
TRBJ1-1,TRBD1,TRBV4-1,TGCGCCAGCAGCCCCAGGGACAGGGGGTTCACTGAAGCTTTCTTT,CASSPRDRGFTEAFF
TRBJ2-1,TRBD1,TRBV28,TGTGCCAGCCTACCGGGACAGTACAATGAGCAGTTCTTC,CASLPGQYNEQFF
TRBJ1-2,.,TRBV7-2,TGTGCCAGCAGCTTAGATCAGGGCTCTAACTATGGCTACACCTTC,CASSLDQGSNYGYTF
TRBJ1-5,.,TRBV19,TGTGCCAGTAGTCAATCGGTAATTCAGCCCCAGCATTTT,CASSQSVIQPQHF
TRBJ1-2,.,TRBV19,TGTGCCAGTAGGGGGGGTTGGGCGGAACCCTATGGCTACACCTTC,CASRGGWAEPYGYTF
TRBJ2-1,.,TRBV4-2,TGTGCCAGCAGCCCGCGGGACTCACTTTACAATGAGCAGTTCTTC,CASSPRDSLYNEQFF
TRBJ1-1,TRBD1,TRBV12-5,TGTGCTAGTGGTTCTGGGACAGGGTTATACACTGAAGCTTTCTTT,CASGSGTGLYTEAFF
TRBJ1-1,.,TRBV18,TGTGCCAGCTCACCAGCGGGGCTTGGGACTGAAGCTTTCTTT,CASSPAGLGTEAFF
TRBJ1-1,.,TRBV6-5,TGTGCCAGCAGCAGCACCGGGGTTAGAGCTTTCTTT,CASSSTGVRAFF
TRBJ2-3,.,TRBV5-4,TGTGCCAGCAGCTTCCCCGCGCTGTCGGGCACAGATACGCAGTATTTT,CASSFPALSGTDTQYF
TRBJ2-7,TRBD1,TRBV2,TGTGCCAGCAGTGAAGCGCCGGGACAGGGGTCATACGAGCAGTACTTC,CASSEAPGQGSYEQYF
TRBJ1-2,.,TRBV9,TGTGCCACTAGACGGGGGGCGCGGGGTGGCTACACCTTC,CATRRGARGGYTF
TRBJ1-1,.,TRBV6-5,TGTGCCAGCAGTTACTCGACCGCGGGGGGAACTGAAGCTTTCTTT,CASSYSTAGGTEAFF
TRBJ1-5,.,TRBV7-2,TGTGCCAGCAGCTTGGTGGGACTTGATCAGCCCCAGCATTTT,CASSLVGLDQPQHF
TRBJ1-1,.,TRBV13,TGTGCCAGCAGCTTAAGCCTAACAGTTACTGAAGCTTTCTTT,CASSLSLTVTEAFF
TRBJ2-1,TRBD2,TRBV6-6,TGTGCCAGCAGTTCCGGGACTAGCTCCTACAATGAGCAGTTCTTC,CASSSGTSSYNEQFF